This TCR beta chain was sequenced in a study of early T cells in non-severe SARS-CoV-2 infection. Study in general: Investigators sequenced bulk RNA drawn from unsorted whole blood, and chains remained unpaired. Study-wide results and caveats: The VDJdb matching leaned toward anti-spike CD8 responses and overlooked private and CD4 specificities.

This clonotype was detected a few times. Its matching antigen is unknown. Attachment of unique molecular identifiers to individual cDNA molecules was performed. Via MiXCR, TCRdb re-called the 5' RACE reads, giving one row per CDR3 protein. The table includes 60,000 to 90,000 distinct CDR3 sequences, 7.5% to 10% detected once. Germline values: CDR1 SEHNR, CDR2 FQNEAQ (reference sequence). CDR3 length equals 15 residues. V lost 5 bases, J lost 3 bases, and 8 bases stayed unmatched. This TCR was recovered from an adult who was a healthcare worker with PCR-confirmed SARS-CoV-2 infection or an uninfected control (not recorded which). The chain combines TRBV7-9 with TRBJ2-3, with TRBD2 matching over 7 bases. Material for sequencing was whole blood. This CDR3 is CASSSKREPTDTQYF. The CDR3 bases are TGTGCCAGCAGCAGCAAGCGGGAACCTACAGATACGCAGTATTTT.